This TCR beta chain was recorded in a study of blood T cell repertoires in COVID-19. The germline V gene encodes CDR1 MNHEY and CDR2 SVGAGI. Trimming left V 9 bases short and J 0 bases short, with 3 bases between. The CDR3 sequence is 11 residues long. Some clones are missing from TCRdb's copy, which holds only in-frame ones; the method was immunoSEQ multiplex PCR. The sample lists around 68,000 clones, 85% occurring once. Sequencing used peripheral blood. V and J are TRBV6-5 and TRBJ2-4, with D uncertain. The source of this sequence is a man of 80 years or more with acute or convalescent COVID-19. The DNA for the CDR3 is TGTGCCAGTCGAGCCAAAAACATTCAGTACTTC. Its translation: CASRAKNIQYF.